A single sample gave rise to the 24 T cell receptor beta chains below, sequenced in a study of T cell responses to AZD1222 COVID-19 vaccine. Sequencing used immunoSEQ multiplex PCR; TCRdb keeps in-frame clones, though not all of them. The sample has about 160,000 clones, 93% seen once. The sequences come from peripheral blood, collected on day 0 of AZD1222 vaccination. Source of these receptors: an adult in good health.

The chain uses TRBV18 and TRBJ2-5; 7 bases match TRBD1. Per the germline V gene, CDR1 is KGHSH and CDR2 is LQKENI. V lost 2 bases to trimming and J lost 5 bases; unmatched junction nucleotides: 8. This CDR3 comprises 15 residues. As DNA, the CDR3 is TGTGCCAGCTCACCAAGACAGGGTGGTTGGGAGACCCAGTACTTC. Amino acid sequence: CASSPRQGGWETQYF.

This chain joins TRBV6-6 and TRBJ2-1, with TRBD2 matching 12 bases. The V and J ends lost 5 bases and 7 bases, in that order; junction bases with no gene match: 12. The CDR3 loop spans 17 amino acids. Germline CDR1 reads MNHNY; CDR2 reads SVGAGI (reference sequence). The CDR3 bases are TGTGCCAGCAGTCGGAGACGGCTAGCGGGGGGGTTGAATGAGCAGTTCTTC. It specifies CASSRRRLAGGLNEQFF.

The chain combines TRBV19 with TRBJ1-6, with unresolved D. Germline assignment: CDR1 LNHDA and CDR2 SQIVND (reference sequence). V lost 5 bases and J 4 bases, leaving 18 bases between the germline ends. The CDR3 totals 17 residues. The DNA for the CDR3 is TGTGCCAGTAGTCGCGAAAGTCTGGCTCCATATAATTCACCCCTCCACTTT. Its protein is CASSRESLAPYNSPLHF.

The rearrangement links TRBV2 to TRBJ1-2; TRBD1 is a possible D gene (6 bases). The CDR3 is 10 residues long. The ends were cut back, 11 bases at V and 7 bases at J, with 11 bases in the middle. CDR1 is SNHLY and CDR2 is FYNNEI in the germline V gene. The CDR3 DNA sequence: TGTGCCGTAACAGGGTCTGGCTACACCTTC. Amino acid sequence: CAVTGSGYTF. Supplemented by reference TRBV2 and TRBJ1-2, the full variable domain reads EPEVTQTPSHQVTQMGQEVILRCVPISNHLYFYWYRQILGQKVEFLVSFYNNEISEKSEIFDDQFSVERPDGSNFTLKIRSTKLEDSAMYFCAVTGSGYTFGSGTRLTVV.

This clone came up once. This chain joins TRBV11-2 and TRBJ2-1; no clear D. The germline V gene has CDR1 SGHAT and CDR2 FQNNGV. The CDR3 covers 11 residues. Between the trimmed V and J ends, which lost 5 bases and 5 bases, there was a span of 4 bases. This chain's CDR3 is CASSQNNEQFF. The CDR3 DNA reads as TGTGCCAGCAGCCAAAACAATGAGCAGTTCTTC.

This sequence joins TRBV19 and TRBJ2-3; possibly TRBD2 for D (6 bases). Germline CDR1 reads LNHDA; CDR2 reads SQIVND (reference sequence). Trimming left V 5 bases short and J 3 bases short, with 15 bases between. The CDR3 is 15 amino acids. The CDR3 loop is CASSSLASRTDTQYF. CDR3 DNA: TGTGCCAGTAGTTCTCTAGCGAGCAGAACAGATACGCAGTATTTT.

The chain couples TRBV7-2 to TRBJ2-2; 11 bases agree with TRBD2. Germline V gives CDR1 SGHTA, CDR2 FQGNSA. V trimming: 4 bases; J trimming: 5 bases; junction bases outside the gene matches: 9. CDR3 length: 17 amino acids. The CDR3 spells CASSWAGTSGLTGELFF. The CDR3 nucleotides are TGTGCCAGCAGCTGGGCCGGGACTAGCGGATTAACCGGGGAGCTGTTTTTT.

The DNA for the CDR3 is TGCGCCAGCAGCCAGACGGGCACTGGTCCTTTGAACACTGAAGCTTTCTTT. Its translation is CASSQTGTGPLNTEAFF. V gene TRBV4-3 combines with J gene TRBJ1-1; D remains ambiguous. The CDR3 covers 17 residues. Looked up from germline, CDR1 is LGHNA and CDR2 is YSLEER. Trimming shortened V by 3 bases and J by 0 bases, and 17 bases separated the two germline ends.

The chain couples TRBV10-1 to TRBJ1-5; D is ambiguous. V was pared by 3 bases and J by 1 base, with 4 bases between. The CDR3 runs to 13 residues. CDR1 and CDR2 from the germline V gene are WNHNN and SYGVQD (reference sequence). CDR3 coding DNA: TGCGCCAGCAGTGATTCCAGCAATCAGCCCCAGCATTTT. Amino acids: CASSDSSNQPQHF.

This chain joins TRBV11-2 and TRBJ2-5; D is unclear. The CDR3 covers 11 residues. Germline-derived CDR1 and CDR2 are SGHAT and FQNNGV. Between the trimmed V and J ends, which lost 1 base and 7 bases, there was a span of 4 bases. The DNA of the CDR3 is TGTGCCAGCAGCTTAGTTGGGACCCAGTACTTC. Translation gives CASSLVGTQYF.

The chain has TRBV5-4 and TRBJ2-1; 8 bases line up with TRBD2. The CDR3 runs 15 residues. Germline lookup yields CDR1 SGHNT and CDR2 YYREEE (reference sequence). V lost 0 bases to trimming and J lost 2 bases; unmatched junction nucleotides: 1. CDR3 DNA sequence: TGTGCCAGCAGCTTGGCTAGCGGGCCCTACAATGAGCAGTTCTTC. Translation: CASSLASGPYNEQFF.

The chain carries TRBV30 and TRBJ1-4; 9 nucleotides line up with TRBD1. The CDR3 runs to 14 residues. Germline CDR1 is GTSNPN and CDR2 is SVGIG (reference sequence). The J segment lost 7 bases and the V segment lost 1 base, leaving 4 bases of the junction unmatched. Written as DNA, the CDR3 is TGTGCCTGGAGTGAGGACAGGGGTACTGAAAAACTGTTTTTT. This gives the protein CAWSEDRGTEKLFF.

J is TRBJ2-3 and V is TRBV28; 8 bases agree with TRBD2. Germline assignment: CDR1 MDHEN and CDR2 SYDVKM. The CDR3 covers 16 residues. V dropped 3 bases and J dropped 3; count of bases not matched to a gene: 8. The CDR3 spells CASSFGGTSVTDTQYF. DNA of the CDR3: TGTGCCAGCAGTTTCGGCGGGACTAGTGTTACAGATACGCAGTATTTT.

The chain couples TRBV7-3 to TRBJ2-1, with D tentatively TRBD1 or TRBD2 (5 bases each). The CDR3 totals 19 residues. V shed 1 base and J shed 5 bases, with 24 bases lying between them. Germline values: CDR1 SGHTA, CDR2 FQGTGA. CDR3 nucleotides: TGTGCCAGCAGCTTAAAGGGGCGGGCGTCGCTGTCTCTTAACAATGAGCAGTTCTTC. Protein: CASSLKGRASLSLNNEQFF.

In regard to this clone: This sample includes further DNA sequences coding for the same CDR3. The chain combines TRBV6-1 with TRBJ1-2; no definite D call. This CDR3 is built from 12 residues. CDR1 MNHNS and CDR2 SASEGT come from the germline V gene. V gave up 3 bases and J gave up 3 bases, with 5 bases separating them. CDR3 sequence: CASSDSYYGYTF. The CDR3 DNA reads TGTGCCAGCAGTGACAGTTACTATGGCTACACCTTC.

The chain uses TRBV5-1 and TRBJ2-1; 12 nucleotides align to TRBD2. The length of the CDR3 is 17 residues. The trim removed 4 bases at V and 0 bases at J, leaving 5 bases unmatched. CDR1 and CDR2 from the germline V gene are SGHRS and YFSETQ. For the CDR3, the DNA is TGCGCCAGCAGCACCGGACTAGCGGGGACCTCCTACAATGAGCAGTTCTTC. Amino acids: CASSTGLAGTSYNEQFF.

The rearrangement links TRBV6-5 to TRBJ1-1; D not resolved. Trimming took 0 bases from V and 5 from J, leaving 16 bases between them. Germline V gene data show CDR1 as MNHEY and CDR2 as SVGAGI. This CDR3 has 16 residues. The CDR3 DNA follows: TGTGCCAGCAGTTACTCGTACCGGGTGGGGAGGACTGAAGCTTTCTTT. This translates into CASSYSYRVGRTEAFF.

J is TRBJ1-2 and V is TRBV5-6; TRBD1 matches 9 bases. The germline V gene has CDR1 SGHDT and CDR2 YYEEEE. The junction had 10 bases not matched to a gene; V was cut back by 5 bases and J by 5 bases. This CDR3 contains 15 residues. As DNA, the CDR3 is TGTGCCAGCAGTCCCGGGACAGGGAGGTCGTATGGCTACACCTTC. As protein: CASSPGTGRSYGYTF.

The V call is TRBV6-5, the J call TRBJ1-2; D ambiguous. CDR1 MNHEY and CDR2 SVGAGI come from the germline V gene. CDR3 length: 15 residues. V lost 6 bases, J lost 2 bases, and 16 bases lay in between. The CDR3 DNA sequence: TGTGCCAGCAGCCTTGGCTTCGGAGGAAACTATGGCTACACCTTC. Its protein product is CASSLGFGGNYGYTF.

The chain carries TRBV6-2 or TRBV6-3 and TRBJ2-7; D unresolved. V lost 2 bases, J lost 1 base, and 6 bases lay in between. The CDR3 sequence is 13 residues long. Germline assignment: CDR1 MNHEY and CDR2 SVGEGT. CDR3 in amino acids: CASSYLGSYEQYF. CDR3 nucleotides: TGTGCCAGCAGTTACCTAGGATCCTACGAGCAGTACTTC.

The chain uses TRBV7-8 and TRBJ1-4; the D is unclear. This CDR3 has 14 residues. Germline V gives CDR1 SGHVS, CDR2 FQNEAQ. Deletions cut 1 base from V and 3 bases from J, with 6 bases between. CDR3 DNA sequence: TGTGCCAGCAGCTTAGGGTGGTCTAATGAAAAACTGTTTTTT. It encodes CASSLGWSNEKLFF.

The genes are TRBV1 and TRBJ1-5; the tabulated D call, TRBD1, remains unverified against the DNA. TRBV1 is tagged as a pseudogene. There are 14 residues in the CDR3. The CDR3 reads CTSIGPGQAQPQHF. In DNA, the CDR3 is TGCACCAGCATAGGTCCGGGACAAGCTCAGCCCCAGCATTTT.

The chain uses TRBV30 and TRBJ2-3; the match to TRBD2 covers 16 bases. CDR3 length: 16 residues. Trimming cost V 6 bases and J 1 base; bases outside gene matches: 4. CDR1 and CDR2 (germline): GTSNPN, SVGIG (reference sequence). CDR3 nucleotide sequence: TGTGCCTGCTCCGGGACTAGCGGGGGGGGCACAGATACGCAGTATTTT. It translates to CACSGTSGGGTDTQYF. Full variable domain (missing parts from reference TRBV30 and TRBJ2-3): SQTIHQWPATLVQPVGSPLSLECTVEGTSNPNLYWYRQAAGRGLQLLFYSVGIGQISSEVPQNLSASRPQDRQFILSSKKLLLSDSGFYLCACSGTSGGGTDTQYFGPGTRLTVL.

The gene calls are TRBV7-2 and TRBJ1-2; the match to TRBD1 covers 9 bases. This CDR3 contains 14 residues. V was clipped by 5 bases and J by 5 bases; unmatched bases: 6. The germline V gene has CDR1 SGHTA and CDR2 FQGNSA. This CDR3 is CASSRTGATYGYTF. The CDR3 DNA reads as TGTGCCAGCAGCCGGACAGGGGCGACGTATGGCTACACCTTC.